This T cell receptor (beta chain) is drawn from a study of graft-versus-host responses after intestinal transplantation. Study information: Every recipient underwent anti-thymocyte globulin induction, then tacrolimus and steroids for roughly 3 years. Whole-study findings and limits: Recipient bone marrow held GvH clones, some seen earlier in ileum or blood.

For this clone: Its antigen is unidentified.

With 4 bases removed from V and 3 bases from J, the gap between germline ends came to 15 bases. The length of the CDR3 is 16 residues. Germline CDR1 and CDR2: MGHRA and YSYEKL. The repertoire was sequenced with immunoSEQ multiplex PCR; TCRdb's copy has only in-frame clones and lacks some. The sample contains about 110,000 clones, around 90% of which appear only once. The source of this sequence is a human donor who was the organ donor for an intestinal transplant. The chain employs TRBV4-1 and TRBJ2-2; possible D gene TRBD2, 6 bases. The starting material was unstimulated CD4+ T cells sorted from spleen or lymph node cells, obtained before transplant. The CDR3, as DNA: TGCGCCAGCAGCCTTTCTAGCGTAGGGGACACCGGGGAGCTGTTTTTT. This translates into CASSLSSVGDTGELFF.